This T cell receptor beta chain comes out of a study of identifying expanded T cells in peripheral blood. Of note for this clone: Its matching antigen is unknown.

Study-wide results and limits: Clone count variance between roughly 2-week samples rose with total template count.

The table came from immunoSEQ multiplex PCR; TCRdb's copy has only in-frame clones and leaves some out. The repertoire has tens of thousands of clones, roughly 89% of them found once; the top ten carry roughly a fifth. The germline V gene encodes CDR1 SGHNT and CDR2 YENEEA. This CDR3 is 14 amino acids long. V lost 5 bases, J lost 2 bases, and 4 bases stayed unmatched. During the collection period, no donor immune events like infections were recorded. This TCR was recovered from a person aged 18 to 75 in good health. Sample: blood. This sequence joins TRBV11-3 and TRBJ2-3, with 7 bases lining up with TRBD2. The CDR3 DNA follows: TGTGCCAGCAGCCTAGGACTAGACACAGATACGCAGTATTTT. Translation: CASSLGLDTDTQYF.